This T cell receptor (beta chain) was profiled in a study of cytomegalovirus exposure and HLA in healthy donors. Study summary: The 90 to 150 validation repertoires and the 650 to 850 first-cohort repertoires shared a platform, a later analysis reported. Study-wide points: Cytomegalovirus-associated status was assigned to 164 TCR beta chains. Confirmation was obtained in vitro that three CMV-associated chains are specific for CMV antigens. Accounts indicate the classifier identified cytomegalovirus status with strong specificity and sensitivity.

Repertoires were generated with immunoSEQ multiplex PCR, while TCRdb's copy carries only in-frame clones and drops some. Among 150,000 to 180,000 clones, less than 90% were seen once, and the ten largest hold under 25%. With regard to this clone: Its antigen is unidentified.

The specimen sequenced was PBMCs. This TCR was recovered from a man younger than 35 in good health and CMV-seropositive.

In DNA form, the CDR3 reads TGCGCCAGCAGCCAAGAGGCTAGCGATGGCACCGGGGAGCTGTTTTTT. This sequence encodes CASSQEASDGTGELFF. The genes are TRBV4-3 and TRBJ2-2; maybe TRBD2 (6 bases). Trimming left V 0 bases short and J 4 bases short, with 12 bases between. CDR1 and CDR2 (germline): LGHNA, YSLEER. The length of the CDR3 is 16 residues.